A selection of T cell receptor beta chains follows, all from one sample in a study of OX40 agonist ivuxolimab in advanced cancers. Generated by immunoSEQ multiplex PCR, the TCRdb table keeps only in-frame clones and is missing some. The sample holds approximately 70,000 clones, about 86% seen once. The specimen was CD4+ or CD8+ T cells sorted from blood, collected in a trial of the OX40 agonist ivuxolimab. These receptors all stem from an adult with an advanced solid tumor such as melanoma, head and neck, liver or kidney cancer. Both conserved end residues are trimmed from each CDR3.

>TRBV6-1|TRBJ2-1|13
ASTFTGMGHNEQF
>TRBV5-4|TRBJ2-7|14
ASSLGLAGGLDEQY
>TRBV5-1|TRBJ1-3|12
ASSLDRAGNTIY
>TRBV2|TRBJ1-3|13
ASSLSSRPGNTIY
>TRBV9|TRBJ2-3|12
ASSETGFTDTQY
>TRBV10-3|TRBJ2-1|11
AIRGQLGNEQF
>TRBV7-9|TRBJ1-1|11
ASSLRGGTEAF
>TRBV5-6|TRBJ2-7|10
ASSTDLGEQY
>TRBV27|TRBJ2-2|10
ASSFLSGELF
>TRBV6-5|TRBJ2-3|12
ASSDRDFTDTQY
>TRBV20-1|TRBJ1-1|9
SAKKETEAF
>TRBV18|TRBJ1-1|12
ASSLTGADTEAF
>TRBV9|TRBJ2-3|15
ASSPTGPALGTDTQY
>TRBV28|TRBJ2-5|11
ASPRVAQETQY
>TRBV11-1|TRBJ2-7|13
ASSFQGGTSYEQY
>TRBV11-3|TRBJ2-7|13
ASSLGGQGPYEQY
>TRBV15|TRBJ2-7|12
ATSRDPGLGEQY
>TRBV6-6|TRBJ2-1|10
AISGRSNEQF
>TRBV7-2|TRBJ2-3|16
ASSRRVAGGRSTDTQY
>TRBV5-1|TRBJ1-2|12
ASNPGGSGVGYT
>TRBV5-6|TRBJ2-5|14
ASSRGLVPYQETQY
>TRBV7-9|TRBJ2-7|14
ASSPGDREGSYEQY
>TRBV6-1|TRBJ2-1|13
ASSDFRTGGNEQF
>TRBV28|TRBJ1-1|13
ASSSAGASYTEAF
>TRBV9|TRBJ2-2|10
ASRGDFGELF
>TRBV2|TRBJ1-2|13
ASSPLTGGFYGYT
>TRBV14|TRBJ2-5|13
ASSQAAILQETQY
>TRBV30|TRBJ2-7|12
AWSLSGGSYEQY
>TRBV28|TRBJ2-1|14
ASSMGPPGVIDEQF
>TRBV27|TRBJ1-1|12
ASSFRVMNTEAF
>TRBV6-6|TRBJ2-1|9
ASSYVGEQF
>TRBV28|TRBJ1-1|12
ASSLGGAGFGAF
>TRBV11-3|TRBJ2-7|12
ASSLGGDSYEQY
>TRBV7-3|TRBJ2-5|16
ASSAAPSGASGEETQY
>TRBV10-3|TRBJ1-5|13
AISEPGQGGRPQH
>TRBV7-2|TRBJ2-2|12
ASSSALSGGPLF
>TRBV9|TRBJ2-3|10
ASSVVTDTQY
>TRBV28|TRBJ1-5|10
ASSSLNQPQH
>TRBV30|TRBJ1-4|12
AWTGGTNNEKLF
>TRBV7-3|TRBJ2-7|12
ASSLTGVSREQY
>TRBV14|TRBJ1-1|13
ASSAVGASITEAF
>TRBV7-2|TRBJ2-3|15
ASSRGGLGASTDTQY
>TRBV5-1|TRBJ2-1|13
ASSLDYAGYNEQF
>TRBV29-1|TRBJ1-2|11
SVELEIGYGYT
>TRBV4-2|TRBJ1-1|12
ASSPTVMNTEAF
>TRBV29-1|TRBJ2-5|11
SVRDMGSETQY
>TRBV5-1|TRBJ2-3|9
ASRGGDTQY
>TRBV9|TRBJ2-7|14
ASSVAAGGNSYEQY
>TRBV7-2|TRBJ2-7|13
ASSLAGTGDYEQY
>TRBV7-9|TRBJ1-2|12
ASSLGAAGYGYT
>TRBV5-6|TRBJ2-7|13
ASSTDFKGAYEQY
>TRBV6-1|TRBJ1-1|10
ASSVMNTEAF
>TRBV7-9|TRBJ2-5|12
ASSTSGAQETQY
>TRBV13|TRBJ1-2|13
ASSYKQGSEYGYT
>TRBV28|TRBJ1-2|14
ASSLSSPVANYGYT
>TRBV29-1|TRBJ2-3|10
SVVQGLNTQY